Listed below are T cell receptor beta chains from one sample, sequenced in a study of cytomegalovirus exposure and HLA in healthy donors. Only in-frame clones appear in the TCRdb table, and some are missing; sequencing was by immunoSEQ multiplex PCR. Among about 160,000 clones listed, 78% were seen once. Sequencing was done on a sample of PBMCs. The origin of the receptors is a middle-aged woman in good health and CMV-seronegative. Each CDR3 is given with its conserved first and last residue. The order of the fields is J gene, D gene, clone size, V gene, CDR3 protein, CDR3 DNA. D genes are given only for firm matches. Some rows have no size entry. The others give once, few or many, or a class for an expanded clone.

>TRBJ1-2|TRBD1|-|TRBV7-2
CASSSGQGAPFGYTF
TGTGCCAGCAGCTCCGGACAGGGGGCTCCTTTTGGCTACACCTTC
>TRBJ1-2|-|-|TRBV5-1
CASTPSGSYGYTF
TGCGCCAGCACCCCGAGCGGATCCTATGGCTACACCTTC
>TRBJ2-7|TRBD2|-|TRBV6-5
CASSYYSGGYEQYF
TGTGCCAGCAGTTACTACTCGGGGGGCTACGAGCAGTACTTC
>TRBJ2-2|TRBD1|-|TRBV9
CASSGLKLGTANTGELFF
TGTGCCAGCAGCGGCCTCAAGCTAGGGACAGCAAACACCGGGGAGCTGTTTTTT
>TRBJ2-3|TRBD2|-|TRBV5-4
CASSLPSGGRGSTDTQYF
TGTGCCAGCAGCTTGCCTAGCGGGGGGCGGGGGAGCACAGATACGCAGTATTTT
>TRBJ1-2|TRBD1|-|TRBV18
CASSPVDRVSGYTF
TGTGCCAGCTCACCTGTCGACAGGGTCAGTGGCTACACCTTC
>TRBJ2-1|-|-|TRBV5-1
CASSLAAVSYNEQFF
TGCGCCAGCAGCTTGGCCGCGGTCTCCTACAATGAGCAGTTCTTC
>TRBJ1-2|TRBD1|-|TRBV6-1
CASSRTGGKGGYTF
TGTGCCAGCAGTAGGACAGGGGGAAAGGGTGGCTACACCTTC
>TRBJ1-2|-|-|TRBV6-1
CASNANRDYGYTF
TGTGCCAGCAACGCAAATCGGGACTATGGCTACACCTTC
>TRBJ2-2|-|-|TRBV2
CASRENTGELFF
TGTGCCAGCCGGGAGAACACCGGGGAGCTGTTTTTT
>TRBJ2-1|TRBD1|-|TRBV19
CASSINRGNEQFF
TGTGCCAGTAGTATCAACAGGGGCAATGAGCAGTTCTTC
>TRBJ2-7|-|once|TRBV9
CASSVDGYEQYF
TGTGCCAGCAGCGTAGACGGGTACGAGCAGTACTTC
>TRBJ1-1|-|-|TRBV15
CATSRENRMNTEAFF
TGTGCCACCAGCAGAGAGAACAGGATGAACACTGAAGCTTTCTTT
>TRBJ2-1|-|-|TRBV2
CASSGYFEQFF
TGTGCCAGCAGTGGTTATTTTGAGCAGTTCTTC
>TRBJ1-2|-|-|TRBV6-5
CASEGHDYGYTF
TGTGCCAGCGAGGGACATGACTATGGCTACACCTTC
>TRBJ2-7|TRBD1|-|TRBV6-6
CASTNPGQESYEQYF
TGTGCCAGCACCAACCCGGGACAGGAGTCCTACGAGCAGTACTTC
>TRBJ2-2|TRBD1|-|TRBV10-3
CAISPGTAFTGELFF
TGTGCCATCAGTCCCGGGACAGCTTTCACCGGGGAGCTGTTTTTT
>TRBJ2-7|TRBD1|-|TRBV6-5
CASSYRDRFSYEQYF
TGTGCCAGCAGTTACCGGGACAGGTTTTCCTACGAGCAGTACTTC
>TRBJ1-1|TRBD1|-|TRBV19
CATELGGSGTEAFF
TGTGCCACCGAATTAGGGGGCTCGGGCACTGAAGCTTTCTTT
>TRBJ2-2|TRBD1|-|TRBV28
CASSRRDRVTGELFF
TGTGCCAGCAGTCGCCGGGACAGGGTAACCGGGGAGCTGTTTTTT
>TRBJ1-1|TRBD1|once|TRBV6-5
CASRRDRARESEAFF
TGTGCCAGCCGGAGGGACAGGGCGCGAGAATCAGAAGCTTTCTTT
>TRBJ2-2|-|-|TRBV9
CASSVVEVAGELFF
TGTGCCAGCAGCGTAGTAGAGGTGGCCGGGGAGCTGTTTTTT
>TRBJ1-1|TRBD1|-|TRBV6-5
CASSRTGGGVAFF
TGTGCCAGCAGCCGGACAGGGGGCGGGGTAGCTTTCTTT
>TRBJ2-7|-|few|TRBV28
CASSLETASYEQYF
TGTGCCAGCAGTTTAGAAACAGCCTCCTACGAGCAGTACTTC
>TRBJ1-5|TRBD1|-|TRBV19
CASNVGQGLNQPQHF
TGTGCCAGTAACGTTGGACAGGGGTTAAATCAGCCCCAGCATTTT
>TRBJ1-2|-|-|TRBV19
CASSFPRYGYTF
TGTGCCAGTAGTTTTCCACGGTATGGCTACACCTTC
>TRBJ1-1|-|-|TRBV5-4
CASSRTQNTEAFF
TGTGCCAGCAGCCGGACACAGAACACTGAAGCTTTCTTT
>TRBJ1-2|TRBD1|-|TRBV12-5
CASGPQGADPLGYTF
TGTGCTAGTGGTCCCCAGGGGGCAGATCCTTTAGGCTACACCTTC
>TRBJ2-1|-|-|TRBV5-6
CASSFGGLNEQFF
TGTGCCAGCAGCTTCGGGGGGCTGAATGAGCAGTTCTTC
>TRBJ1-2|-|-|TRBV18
CASSPPIDSNYGYTF
TGTGCCAGCTCACCACCGATAGACAGTAACTATGGCTACACCTTC
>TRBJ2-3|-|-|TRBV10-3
CAISESLAADTQYF
TGTGCCATCAGTGAGTCACTGGCGGCAGATACGCAGTATTTT
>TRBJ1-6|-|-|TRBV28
CASSHTGKRTYNSPLHF
TGTGCCAGCAGCCACACAGGGAAACGCACCTATAATTCACCCCTCCACTTT
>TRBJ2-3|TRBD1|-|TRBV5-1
CASSFQGDRSDTQYF
TGCGCCAGCAGCTTCCAGGGGGATAGGTCTGATACGCAGTATTTT
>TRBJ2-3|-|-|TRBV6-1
CASEGQSDTQYF
TGTGCCAGCGAGGGACAATCGGATACGCAGTATTTT
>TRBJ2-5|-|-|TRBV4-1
CASSQDSGDQETQYF
TGCGCCAGCAGCCAAGATTCCGGGGATCAAGAGACCCAGTACTTC